This passage covers 11 T cell receptor beta chains from one sample sequenced in a study of identical twins. MiXCR was run by TCRdb on the 5' RACE reads, yielding one entry per CDR3 protein. This table has 400,000 to 600,000 distinct CDR3 sequences, 20% to 25% appearing once. The same sample was also studied in work on yellow fever vaccine responses in identical twins.

Sequencing was done on a sample of CD4+ T cells sorted from blood. All receptors derive from a woman between 18 and 30 years old in good health.

This clonotype was recorded a few times. The chain combines TRBV11-2 with TRBJ2-7; 11 nucleotides align to TRBD2. The CDR3 totals 14 residues. Per germline, CDR1 SGHAT and CDR2 FQNNGV. J gave up 6 bases and V 4 bases, and 5 bases lay outside the gene matches. Here the CDR3 DNA reads TGTGCCAGCAGCTCCCTCGGACTAGCGGGCGAGCAGTACTTC. Amino acid sequence: CASSSLGLAGEQYF.

This clonotype has only a few counts. This rearrangement joins TRBV5-1 to TRBJ2-5; possible D gene TRBD1, 5 bases. Trimming shortened V by 0 bases and J by 2 bases, and 11 bases separated the two germline ends. CDR1 is SGHRS and CDR2 is YFSETQ in the germline V gene. There are 15 residues in the CDR3. The CDR3, as DNA: TGCGCCAGCAGCTTGGATCCAGGGTTGCAAGAGACCCAGTACTTC. Translated, it gives CASSLDPGLQETQYF.

This clonotype has only a few counts. The chain recombines TRBV20-1 with TRBJ2-7; 10 bases align to TRBD1. Trimming removed 2 bases from V and 4 bases from J; junction bases left unmatched: 5. The CDR3 loop spans 14 amino acids. Germline V gene lookup returns CDR1 DFQATT and CDR2 SNEGSKA (reference sequence). The CDR3 coding sequence is TGCAGTGCTAGACGCCGGGACAGGGGATACGAGCAGTACGTC. This translates into CSARRRDRGYEQYV.

The chain joins TRBV10-3 to TRBJ2-1, with D unresolved. CDR3 length: 12 amino acids. Trimming shortened V by 6 bases and J by 3 bases, and 6 bases separated the two germline ends. The germline gives CDR1 ENHRY, CDR2 SYGVKD. CDR3 amino acids: CAIRDDYNEQFF. The DNA of the CDR3 is TGTGCCATCAGGGACGACTACAATGAGCAGTTCTTC.

The chain employs TRBV7-9 and TRBJ1-6, with 10 bases matching TRBD1. The germline V gene has CDR1 SEHNR and CDR2 FQNEAQ (reference sequence). This CDR3 has 16 amino acids. The J segment lost 5 bases and the V segment lost 7 bases, leaving 8 bases of the junction unmatched. CDR3 nucleotide sequence: TGTGCCAGCACCACGGGACAGGGGAAAAATAATTCACCCCTCCACTTT. Protein sequence: CASTTGQGKNNSPLHF.

This clonotype showed up many times. The V and J genes are TRBV3-1 and TRBJ2-3, with a possible D match to TRBD2 (6 bases). The CDR3 sequence is 14 residues long. CDR1 is LGHDT and CDR2 is YNNKEL in the germline V gene (reference sequence). Trimming shortened V by 3 bases and J by 2 bases, and 9 bases separated the two germline ends. The chain's CDR3 is CASSHGGNTDTQYF. DNA for the CDR3: TGTGCCAGCAGCCATGGCGGGAACACAGATACGCAGTATTTT.

The genes are TRBV28 and TRBJ2-5; D ambiguous. The CDR3 sequence is 17 residues long. Germline assignment: CDR1 MDHEN and CDR2 SYDVKM. Trimming took 9 bases from V and 1 from J, leaving 24 bases between them. The chain's CDR3 is CASRPPIGTATQETQYF. In nucleotides, the CDR3 is TGTGCCAGTCGACCGCCCATCGGAACGGCAACCCAAGAGACCCAGTACTTC.

This clonotype was picked up a small number of times. The chain carries TRBV29-1 and TRBJ2-3; 10 bases are shared with TRBD1. The V gene's germline CDR1 is SQVTM and CDR2 ANQGSEA. The CDR3 is 16 amino acids. Losses at the gene ends were 3 bases for V and 4 bases for J; bases not matched to a gene: 10. CDR3: CSVDLRDRGLPDTQYF. CDR3 coding DNA: TGCAGCGTTGATCTTCGGGACAGGGGATTACCAGATACGCAGTATTTT.

This clonotype was observed at least ten times. This sequence joins TRBV20-1 and TRBJ2-1; possible D gene TRBD2, 5 bases. Germline CDR1 is DFQATT and CDR2 is SNEGSKA (reference sequence). The CDR3 has 15 amino acids. With 7 bases removed from V and 2 bases from J, the gap between germline ends came to 18 bases. CDR3 residues: CSGRILGTTYNEQFF. CDR3 DNA sequence: TGCAGTGGCAGAATACTAGGAACAACCTACAATGAGCAGTTCTTC.

This chain uses TRBV5-1 with TRBJ2-2, with TRBD1 identical over 11 bases. CDR3 length equals 16 residues. In germline, CDR1 is SGHRS, CDR2 YFSETQ. J was trimmed by 6 bases and V by 6 bases; bases with no gene match: 10. Here the CDR3 DNA reads TGCGCCAGCAAAAGATCGGACAGGGGGCAGTCCGGGGAGCTGTTTTTT. Translation: CASKRSDRGQSGELFF.

This clonotype was seen a few times. The V and J genes are TRBV7-6 and TRBJ1-5; D perhaps matches TRBD1 (5 bases). Germline-derived CDR1 and CDR2 are SGHVS and FNYEAQ. Trimming cost V 0 bases and J 0 bases, with 12 bases left between them. The CDR3 extends over 17 amino acids. For the CDR3, the DNA is TGTGCCAGCAGCTTAGCACCCTGGGGCAATAGCAATCAGCCCCAGCATTTT. Encoded protein: CASSLAPWGNSNQPQHF.